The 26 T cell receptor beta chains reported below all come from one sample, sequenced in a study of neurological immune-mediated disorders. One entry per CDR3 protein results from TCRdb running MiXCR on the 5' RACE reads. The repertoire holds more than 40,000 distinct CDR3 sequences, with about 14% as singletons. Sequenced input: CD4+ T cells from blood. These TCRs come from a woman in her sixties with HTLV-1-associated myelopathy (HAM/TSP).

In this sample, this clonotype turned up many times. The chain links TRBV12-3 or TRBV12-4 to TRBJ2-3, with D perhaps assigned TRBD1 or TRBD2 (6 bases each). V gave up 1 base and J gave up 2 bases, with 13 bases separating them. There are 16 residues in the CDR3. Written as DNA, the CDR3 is TGTGCCAGCAGTTTAGTCGGGGGCGCCTACACAGATACGCAGTATTTT. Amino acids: CASSLVGGAYTDTQYF.

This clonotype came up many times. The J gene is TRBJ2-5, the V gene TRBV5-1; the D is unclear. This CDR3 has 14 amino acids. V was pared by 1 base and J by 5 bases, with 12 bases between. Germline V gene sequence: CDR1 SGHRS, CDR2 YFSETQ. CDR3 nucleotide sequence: TGCGCCAGCAGCTTGATAGACTCGACGGAGACCCAGTACTTC. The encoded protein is CASSLIDSTETQYF.

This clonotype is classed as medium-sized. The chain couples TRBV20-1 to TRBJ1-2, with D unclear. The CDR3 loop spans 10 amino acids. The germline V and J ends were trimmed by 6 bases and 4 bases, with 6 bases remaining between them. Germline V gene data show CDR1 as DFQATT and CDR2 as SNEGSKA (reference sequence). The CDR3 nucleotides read TGCAGTGCCTGGACCTATGGCTACACCTTC. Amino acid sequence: CSAWTYGYTF.

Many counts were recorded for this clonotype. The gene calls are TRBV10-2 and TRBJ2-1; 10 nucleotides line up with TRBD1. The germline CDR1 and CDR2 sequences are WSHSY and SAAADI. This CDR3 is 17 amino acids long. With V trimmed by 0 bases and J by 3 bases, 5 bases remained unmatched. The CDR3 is CASSESAGQGFYNEQFF. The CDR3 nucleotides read TGCGCCAGCAGTGAGTCCGCGGGACAGGGGTTCTACAATGAGCAGTTCTTC.

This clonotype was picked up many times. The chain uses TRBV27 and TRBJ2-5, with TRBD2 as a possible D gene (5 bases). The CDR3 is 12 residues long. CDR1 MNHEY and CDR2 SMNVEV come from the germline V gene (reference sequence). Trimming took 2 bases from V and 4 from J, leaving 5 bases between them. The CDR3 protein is CASSLRGETQYF. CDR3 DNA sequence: TGTGCCAGCAGTTTACGGGGAGAGACCCAGTACTTC.

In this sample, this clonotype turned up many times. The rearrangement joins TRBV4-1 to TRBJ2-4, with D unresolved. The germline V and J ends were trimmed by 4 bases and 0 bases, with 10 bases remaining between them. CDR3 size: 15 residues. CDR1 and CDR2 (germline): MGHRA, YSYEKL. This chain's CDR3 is CASSLVIEAKNIQYF. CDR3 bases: TGCGCCAGCAGCCTAGTAATCGAAGCCAAAAACATTCAGTACTTC.

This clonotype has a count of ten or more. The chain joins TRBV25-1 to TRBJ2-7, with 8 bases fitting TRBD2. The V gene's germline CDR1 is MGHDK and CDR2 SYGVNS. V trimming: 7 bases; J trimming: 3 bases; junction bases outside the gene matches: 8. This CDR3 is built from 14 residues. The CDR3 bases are TGTGCCAGCACCCCCCGGGGGGGTAACTACGAGCAGTACTTC. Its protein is CASTPRGGNYEQYF.

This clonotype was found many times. The CDR3 sequence: CASSLWHIRSNQPQHF. The CDR3 region has the DNA TGTGCCAGCAGCTTGTGGCATATCCGAAGCAATCAGCCCCAGCATTTT. The rearrangement links TRBV5-8 to TRBJ1-5; D unresolved. The CDR3 covers 16 residues. Germline values: CDR1 SGHTS, CDR2 YDEGEE. The V end was cut by 1 base, the J end by 1 base, with 12 bases between.

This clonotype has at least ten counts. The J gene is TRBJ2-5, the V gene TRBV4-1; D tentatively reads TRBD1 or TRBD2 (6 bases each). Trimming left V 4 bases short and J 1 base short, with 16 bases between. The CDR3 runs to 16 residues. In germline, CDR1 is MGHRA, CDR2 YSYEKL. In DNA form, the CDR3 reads TGCGCCAGCAGCCGATCGGGGGCTCCTATCCAAGAGACCCAGTACTTC. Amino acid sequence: CASSRSGAPIQETQYF.

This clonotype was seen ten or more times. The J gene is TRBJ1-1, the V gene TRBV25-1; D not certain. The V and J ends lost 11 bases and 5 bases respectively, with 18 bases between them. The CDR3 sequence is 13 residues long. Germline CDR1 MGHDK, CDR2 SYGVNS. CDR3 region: CASSTGRETEAFF. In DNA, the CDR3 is TGTGCCTCCTCAACCGGGAGGGAGACTGAAGCTTTCTTT.

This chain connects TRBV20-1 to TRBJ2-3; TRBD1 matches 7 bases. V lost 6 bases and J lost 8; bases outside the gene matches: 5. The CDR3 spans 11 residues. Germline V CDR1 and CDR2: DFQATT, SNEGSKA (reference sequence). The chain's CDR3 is CSARTGVTQYF. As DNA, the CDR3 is TGCAGTGCACGGACAGGAGTTACGCAGTATTTT.

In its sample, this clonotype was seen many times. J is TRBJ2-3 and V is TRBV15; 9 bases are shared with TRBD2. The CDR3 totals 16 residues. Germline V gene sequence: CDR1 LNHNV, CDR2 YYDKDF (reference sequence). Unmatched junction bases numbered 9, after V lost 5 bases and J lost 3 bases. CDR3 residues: CATSSGLARITDTQYF. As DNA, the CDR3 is TGTGCCACCAGCTCCGGACTAGCGAGAATTACAGATACGCAGTATTTT.

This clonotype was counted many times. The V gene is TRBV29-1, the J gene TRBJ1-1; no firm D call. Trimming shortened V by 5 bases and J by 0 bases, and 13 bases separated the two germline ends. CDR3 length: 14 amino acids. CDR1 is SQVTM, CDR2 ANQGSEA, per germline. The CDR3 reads CSVLSADMNTEAFF. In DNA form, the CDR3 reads TGCAGCGTTCTCTCGGCAGACATGAACACTGAAGCTTTCTTT.

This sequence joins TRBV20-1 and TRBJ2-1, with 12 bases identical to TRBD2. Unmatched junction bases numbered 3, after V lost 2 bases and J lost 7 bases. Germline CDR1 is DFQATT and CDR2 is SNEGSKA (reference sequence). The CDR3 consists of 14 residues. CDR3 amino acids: CSARPSGRANEQFF. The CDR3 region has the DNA TGCAGTGCTAGACCTAGCGGGAGGGCTAATGAGCAGTTCTTC.

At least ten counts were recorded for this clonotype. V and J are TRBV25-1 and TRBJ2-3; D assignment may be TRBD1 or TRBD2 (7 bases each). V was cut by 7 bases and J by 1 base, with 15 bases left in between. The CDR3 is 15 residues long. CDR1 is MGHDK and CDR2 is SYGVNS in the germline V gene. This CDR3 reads CASISGGRGTDTQYF. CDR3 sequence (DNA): TGTGCCAGCATCTCAGGGGGGAGGGGCACAGATACGCAGTATTTT.

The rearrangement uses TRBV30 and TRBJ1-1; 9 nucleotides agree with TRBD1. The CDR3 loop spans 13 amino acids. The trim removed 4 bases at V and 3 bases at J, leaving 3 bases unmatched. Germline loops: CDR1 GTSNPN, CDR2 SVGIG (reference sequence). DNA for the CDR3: TGTGCCTGGACCAGGGACAGGGACACTGAAGCTTTCTTT. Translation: CAWTRDRDTEAFF.

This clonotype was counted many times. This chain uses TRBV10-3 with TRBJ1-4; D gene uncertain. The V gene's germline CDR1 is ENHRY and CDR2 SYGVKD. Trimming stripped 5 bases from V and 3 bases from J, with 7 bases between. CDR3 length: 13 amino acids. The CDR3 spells CAISQAANEKLFF. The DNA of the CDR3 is TGTGCCATCAGTCAGGCTGCTAATGAAAAACTGTTTTTT.

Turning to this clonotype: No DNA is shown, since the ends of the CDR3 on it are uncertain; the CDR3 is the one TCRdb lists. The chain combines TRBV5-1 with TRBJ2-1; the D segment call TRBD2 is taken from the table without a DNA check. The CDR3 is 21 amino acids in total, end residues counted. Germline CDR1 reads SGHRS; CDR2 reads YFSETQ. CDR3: CASSFYICSARVGLGLDEQFF.

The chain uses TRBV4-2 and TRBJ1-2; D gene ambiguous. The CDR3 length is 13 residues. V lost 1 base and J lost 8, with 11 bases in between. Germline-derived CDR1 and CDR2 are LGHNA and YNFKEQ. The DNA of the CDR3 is TGTGCCAGCAGCCAAGCCCCGAAACAGGGCTACACCTTC. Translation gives CASSQAPKQGYTF.

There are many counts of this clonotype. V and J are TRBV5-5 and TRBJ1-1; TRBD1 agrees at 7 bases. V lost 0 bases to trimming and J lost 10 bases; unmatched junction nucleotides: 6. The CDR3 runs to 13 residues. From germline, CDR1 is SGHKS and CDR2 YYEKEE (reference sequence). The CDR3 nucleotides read TGTGCCAGCAGCTTGGACAGGGGCGGGGTAGCTTTCTTT. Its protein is CASSLDRGGVAFF.

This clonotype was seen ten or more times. CDR3: CASSLPGPPNEQFF. CDR3 bases: TGCGCCAGCAGCCTCCCCGGGCCCCCCAATGAGCAGTTCTTC. The chain links TRBV5-1 to TRBJ2-1; D is ambiguous. V lost 4 bases to trimming and J lost 6 bases, with 14 bases between them. CDR1 is SGHRS, CDR2 YFSETQ, per germline. The CDR3 spans 14 residues.

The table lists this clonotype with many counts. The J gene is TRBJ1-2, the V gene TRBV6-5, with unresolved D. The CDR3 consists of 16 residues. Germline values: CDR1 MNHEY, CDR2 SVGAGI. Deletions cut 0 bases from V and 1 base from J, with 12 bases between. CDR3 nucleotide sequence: TGTGCCAGCAGTTACTCCCTTTACCAAAATAACTATGGCTACACCTTC. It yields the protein CASSYSLYQNNYGYTF.

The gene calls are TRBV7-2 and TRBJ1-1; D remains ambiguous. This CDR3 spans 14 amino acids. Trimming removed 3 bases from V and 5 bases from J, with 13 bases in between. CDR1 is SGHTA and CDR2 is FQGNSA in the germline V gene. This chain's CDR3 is CASSFQAAETEAFF. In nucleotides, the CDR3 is TGTGCCAGCAGCTTTCAGGCCGCGGAGACTGAAGCTTTCTTT.

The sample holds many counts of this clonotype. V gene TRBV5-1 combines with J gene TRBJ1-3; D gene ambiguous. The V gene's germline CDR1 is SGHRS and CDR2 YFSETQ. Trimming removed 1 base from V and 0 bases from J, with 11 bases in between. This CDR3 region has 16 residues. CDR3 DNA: TGCGCCAGCAGCTTGTATACGGGAGACTCTGGAAACACCATATATTTT. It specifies CASSLYTGDSGNTIYF.

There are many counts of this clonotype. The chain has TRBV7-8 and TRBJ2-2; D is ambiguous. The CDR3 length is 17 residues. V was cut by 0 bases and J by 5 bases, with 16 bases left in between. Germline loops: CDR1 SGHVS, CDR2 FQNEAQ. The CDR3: CASSLARTSIATGELFF. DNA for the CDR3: TGTGCCAGCAGCTTAGCCCGGACCTCAATAGCTACCGGGGAGCTGTTTTTT. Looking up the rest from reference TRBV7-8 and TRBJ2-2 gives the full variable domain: GAGVSQSPRYKVAKRGQDVALRCDPISGHVSLFWYQQALGQGPEFLTYFQNEAQLDKSGLPSDRFFAERPEGSVSTLKIQRTQQEDSAVYLCASSLARTSIATGELFFGEGSRLTVL.

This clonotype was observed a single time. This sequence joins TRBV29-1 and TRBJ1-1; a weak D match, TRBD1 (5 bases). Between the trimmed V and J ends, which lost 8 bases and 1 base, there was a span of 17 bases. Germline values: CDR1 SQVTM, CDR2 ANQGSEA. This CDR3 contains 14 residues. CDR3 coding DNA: TGCAGCATTGTAGAGACAGTGACGAACACTGAAGCTTTCTTT. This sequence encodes CSIVETVTNTEAFF.